These T cell receptor beta chains were read from a single sample in a study of glioma-infiltrating T cells. TCRdb independently ran MiXCR on the multiplex PCR reads; one entry per CDR3 protein. The table lists approximately 400,000 distinct CDR3 sequences, roughly two fifths of them singletons. Sequenced input: glioma tissue, nonneoplastic brain tissue, or PBMCs (not recorded which). The source of these receptors is a human donor with low-grade glioma or glioblastoma, undergoing nonglioma brain surgery, or in good health (not recorded which). Both conserved end residues are part of each CDR3. D genes are given only for firm matches. A clone size is listed for some rows: how often the clone was seen (once, few, many), or a class if it is expanded.

V	size	length	J	D	CDR3	DNA
TRBV6-1	few	15	TRBJ2-1	TRBD2	CASSSTAGVYNEQFF	TGTGCCAGCAGCTCCACTGCGGGAGTCTACAATGAGCAGTTCTTC
TRBV19	-	14	TRBJ1-2	-	CASTTDYRVPGYTF	TGTGCCAGTACCACAGACTACAGGGTTCCAGGCTACACCTTC
TRBV5-8	-	14	TRBJ2-7	-	CASSSRDTAYEQYF	TGTGCCAGCAGCTCCCGGGACACTGCCTACGAGCAGTACTTC
TRBV7-3	-	15	TRBJ2-1	-	CASSPGGRTGGEQFF	TGTGCCAGCAGCCCGGGTGGGCGGACCGGGGGTGAGCAGTTCTTC
TRBV12-3/TRBV12-4	few	14	TRBJ1-2	-	CASTLGAGGYGYTF	TGTGCCAGCACCTTGGGCGCCGGCGGCTATGGCTACACCTTC
TRBV5-4	-	15	TRBJ2-1	-	CASWLLSGEYNEQFF	TGTGCCAGCTGGCTTCTCTCGGGAGAGTACAATGAGCAGTTCTTC
TRBV28	few	14	TRBJ2-2	-	CASTSGPNTGELFF	TGTGCCAGCACCTCCGGTCCGAACACCGGGGAGCTGTTTTTT
TRBV4-1	-	16	TRBJ1-6	-	CASRQGGGKNNSPLHF	TGCGCCAGCAGACAAGGGGGGGGGAAGAATAATTCACCCCTCCACTTT
TRBV6-1	many	13	TRBJ2-2	TRBD1	CASRRQGAGELFF	TGTGCCAGCAGACGACAGGGGGCCGGGGAGCTGTTTTTT
TRBV4-2	few	16	TRBJ2-1	TRBD2	CASSQDPGLAGNEQFF	TGTGCCAGCAGCCAAGATCCCGGACTAGCGGGGAATGAGCAGTTCTTC
TRBV24-1	-	16	TRBJ2-2	TRBD1	CATSDPGQGRGGELFF	TGTGCCACCAGTGACCCGGGACAGGGTCGGGGCGGGGAGCTGTTTTTT
TRBV7-2	-	20	TRBJ2-3	TRBD2	CASSLGRLAGLPPSTDTEYF	TGTGCCAGCAGCTTAGGTCGGCTAGCGGGGCTTCCTCCTAGCACAGATACGGAGTATTTT
TRBV7-9	-	15	TRBJ2-1	-	CASSTLRLLYNEQFF	TGTGCCAGCAGCACCCTGCGGTTACTGTACAATGAGCAGTTCTTC
TRBV7-2	many	15	TRBJ2-3	-	CASSLMVTDTDTQYF	TGTGCCAGCAGCTTAATGGTAACAGATACAGATACGCAGTATTTT
TRBV7-3	-	14	TRBJ1-1	TRBD1	CASSRTGGVTEAFF	TGTGCCAGCAGCCGGACAGGGGGCGTCACTGAAGCTTTCTTT
TRBV5-1	-	13	TRBJ2-3	-	CACSSIPTDTQYF	TGCGCCTGCAGCAGTATCCCCACAGATACGCAGTATTTT
TRBV7-2	-	18	TRBJ2-1	TRBD2	CASSYTGTSGSGYNEQFF	TGTGCCAGCAGCTACACGGGGACTAGCGGGAGCGGGTACAATGAGCAGTTCTTC
TRBV24-1	-	14	TRBJ2-7	-	CATSDTGRSYEQYF	TGTGCCACCAGTGATACGGGGAGATCCTACGAGCAGTACTTC
TRBV6-6	-	16	TRBJ2-3	TRBD1	CASSPGQAASTDTQYF	TGTGCCAGCTCACCGGGACAGGCCGCTAGCACAGATACGCAGTATTTT
TRBV4-1	-	15	TRBJ2-7	TRBD2	CASSFRTSGGYEQYF	TGCGCCAGCAGCTTTCGGACTAGCGGGGGATACGAGCAGTACTTC
TRBV6-2/TRBV6-3	once	17	TRBJ2-3	-	CASSSIGAARATDTRYF	TGTGCCAGCAGTTCCATAGGGGCAGCCCGGGCAACAGATACGCGGTATTTT
TRBV19	-	16	TRBJ2-7	TRBD1	CASSTMTGGAPYEQYF	TGTGCCAGTAGTACCATGACAGGGGGAGCACCCTACGAGCAGTACTTC
TRBV20-1	few	16	TRBJ2-1	TRBD2	CSARDPGLAGGNEQFF	TGCAGTGCTAGAGATCCGGGACTAGCGGGAGGGAATGAGCAGTTCTTC
TRBV28	many	15	TRBJ1-3	-	CASSRGHVSGNTIYF	TGTGCCAGCAGCCGGGGACATGTCTCTGGAAACACCATATATTTT
TRBV28	-	16	TRBJ2-7	-	CASSPSWRVSTYEQYF	TGTGCCAGCAGCCCCAGTTGGCGGGTGTCGACCTACGAGCAGTACTTC
TRBV27	many	17	TRBJ2-7	TRBD1	CASSPANLWTGNYEQYF	TGTGCCAGCAGTCCCGCAAACCTTTGGACAGGGAACTACGAGCAGTACTTC
TRBV20-1	-	15	TRBJ2-1	TRBD2	CSARTSGRRYNEQFF	TGCAGTGCTAGGACTAGCGGGAGGAGATACAATGAGCAGTTCTTC
TRBV28	few	16	TRBJ2-2	-	CASSLISRANTGELFF	TGTGCCAGCAGTTTAATTTCCAGGGCGAACACCGGGGAGCTGTTTTTT
TRBV11-2	medium-sized	14	TRBJ2-7	-	CASSLDGPLDEQYF	TGTGCCAGCAGTCTCGACGGGCCCCTTGACGAGCAGTACTTC
TRBV6-2/TRBV6-3	many	15	TRBJ2-7	TRBD1	CAIHDPRDSSYEQYF	TGTGCCATCCACGATCCCAGGGACAGCTCCTACGAGCAGTACTTC
TRBV15	many	12	TRBJ2-3	-	CATNLSGDTQYF	TGTGCCACCAACCTCTCGGGGGATACGCAGTATTTT
TRBV29-1	-	12	TRBJ2-5	TRBD1	CSVDDRDETQCF	TGCAGCGTTGATGACAGGGATGAGACCCAGTGCTTC
TRBV11-1	few	16	TRBJ2-1	-	CASSLLLGTVNNEQFF	TGTGCCAGCAGCTTACTTCTAGGGACTGTCAACAATGAGCAGTTCTTC
TRBV20-1	-	13	TRBJ2-3	-	CSARVPVGHTQYF	TGCAGTGCTAGAGTTCCAGTTGGTCATACGCAGTATTTT
TRBV28	-	11	TRBJ1-2	-	CASKGDYGYTF	TGTGCCAGCAAGGGGGACTATGGCTACACCTTC
TRBV6-1	-	15	TRBJ2-1	-	CAIYQGIGYYKEQFF	TGCGCCATCTATCAGGGTATAGGGTACTACAAAGAGCAGTTCTTC
TRBV5-4	-	15	TRBJ1-1	TRBD1	CASSSAGGTNTEAFF	TGTGCCAGCAGCTCAGCAGGGGGCACGAACACTGAAGCTTTCTTT
TRBV12-3/TRBV12-4	-	15	TRBJ2-1	-	CASSLLLARLNEQFF	TGTGCCAGCAGTTTATTACTAGCAAGACTAAATGAGCAGTTCTTC
TRBV7-7	-	13	TRBJ2-7	-	CASSLGPQGEQYF	TGTGCTAGCAGCTTAGGCCCCCAGGGCGAGCAGTACTTC
TRBV7-2	-	14	TRBJ2-7	-	CASSSTEGSYEQYF	TGTGCCAGCAGCTCAACGGAGGGCTCCTACGAGCAGTACTTC
TRBV20-1	many	16	TRBJ2-3	TRBD2	CSARGTSGRFADTQYF	TGCAGTGCTAGAGGGACTAGCGGGAGATTCGCAGATACGCAGTATTTT
TRBV10-3	few	11	TRBJ1-1	-	CATKGSTEAFF	TGTGCCACCAAGGGTAGTACTGAAGCTTTCTTT
TRBV7-9	-	12	TRBJ1-1	-	CASSPTRMEAFF	TGTGCCAGCAGCCCCACGAGGATGGAAGCTTTCTTT
TRBV15	many	12	TRBJ2-1	-	CATSNGGQGGFF	TGTGCCACCAGCAACGGGGGACAAGGGGGGTTCTTC
TRBV18	few	13	TRBJ2-3	-	CASSPAGTDTQYF	TGTGCCAGCAGCCCCGCGGGAACAGATACGCAGTATTTT
TRBV28	-	14	TRBJ2-7	TRBD2	CASRAGGRSYEQYF	TGTGCCAGCAGGGCGGGAGGCCGCTCCTACGAGCAGTACTTC
TRBV24-1	many	14	TRBJ2-3	TRBD2	CATSAIAGTDTQYF	TGTGCCACCAGTGCGATAGCGGGAACAGATACGCAGTATTTT
TRBV28	-	20	TRBJ1-5	TRBD1	CASSLKRRDRGGGSNQPQHF	TGTGCCAGCAGTTTAAAGAGAAGGGACAGGGGGGGGGGGAGCAATCAGCCCCAGCATTTT
TRBV14	-	15	TRBJ2-1	-	CASSQDVQGFYEQFF	TGTGCCAGCAGCCAAGACGTCCAGGGTTTCTATGAGCAGTTCTTC
TRBV20-1	-	14	TRBJ1-3	-	CPAWSLAGRNTIYF	TGCCCAGCGTGGTCGCTGGCGGGTAGAAACACCATATATTTT
TRBV27	-	16	TRBJ1-1	-	CASSLFAGNQNTEASF	TGTGCCAGCAGTTTATTTGCAGGGAACCAGAACACTGAAGCTTCCTTT
TRBV5-1	-	15	TRBJ2-1	TRBD2	CASSPMWGGLNEQFF	TGCGCCAGCAGCCCCATGTGGGGAGGGCTCAATGAGCAGTTCTTC